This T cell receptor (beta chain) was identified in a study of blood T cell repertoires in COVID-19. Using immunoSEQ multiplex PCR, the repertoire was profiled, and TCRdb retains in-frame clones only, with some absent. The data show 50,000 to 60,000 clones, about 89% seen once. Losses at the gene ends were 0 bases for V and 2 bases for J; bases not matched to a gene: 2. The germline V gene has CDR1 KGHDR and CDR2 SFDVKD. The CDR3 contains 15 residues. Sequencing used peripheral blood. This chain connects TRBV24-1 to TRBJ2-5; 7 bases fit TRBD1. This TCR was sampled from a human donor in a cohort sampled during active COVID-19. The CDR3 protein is CATSDLGTEQETQYF. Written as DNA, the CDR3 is TGTGCCACCAGTGATTTGGGGACAGAGCAAGAGACCCAGTACTTC.